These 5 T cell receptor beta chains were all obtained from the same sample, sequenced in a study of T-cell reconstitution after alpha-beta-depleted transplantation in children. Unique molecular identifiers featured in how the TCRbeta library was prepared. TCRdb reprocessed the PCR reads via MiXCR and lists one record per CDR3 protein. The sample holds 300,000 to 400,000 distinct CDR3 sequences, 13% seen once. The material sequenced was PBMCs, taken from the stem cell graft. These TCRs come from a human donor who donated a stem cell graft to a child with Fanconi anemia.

The DNA for the CDR3 is TGCGCCAGCAGCCAAGAGGCCAGTTTTTCACCCCTCCACTTT. It codes for CASSQEASFSPLHF. The chain is built from TRBV4-3 and TRBJ1-6; D gene ambiguous. Trimming shortened V by 0 bases and J by 9 bases, and 9 bases separated the two germline ends. CDR1 and CDR2 from the germline V gene are LGHNA and YSLEER. The CDR3 consists of 14 residues.

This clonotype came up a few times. The CDR3 DNA reads TGCGCCAGCAGCCAGAACACAGTGAACACTGAAGCTTTCTTT. This sequence encodes CASSQNTVNTEAFF. The gene calls are TRBV5-1 and TRBJ1-1; no clear D. The CDR3 contains 14 residues. The germline V and J ends were trimmed by 4 bases and 0 bases, with 10 bases remaining between them. The germline V gene has CDR1 SGHRS and CDR2 YFSETQ.

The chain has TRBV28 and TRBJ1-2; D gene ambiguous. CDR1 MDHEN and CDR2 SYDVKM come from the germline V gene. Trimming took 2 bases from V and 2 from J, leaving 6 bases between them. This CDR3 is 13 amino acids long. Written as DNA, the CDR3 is TGTGCCAGCAGTTTACTGGGGAACTATGGCTACACCTTC. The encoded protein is CASSLLGNYGYTF.

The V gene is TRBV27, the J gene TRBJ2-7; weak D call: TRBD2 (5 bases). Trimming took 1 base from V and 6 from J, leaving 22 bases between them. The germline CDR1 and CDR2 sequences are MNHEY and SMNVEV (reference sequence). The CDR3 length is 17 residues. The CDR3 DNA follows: TGTGCCAGCAGTTTATTGGGCAAAACCGGGAACCCCCTCGAGCAGTACTTC. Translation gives CASSLLGKTGNPLEQYF.

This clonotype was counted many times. CDR3 DNA: TGTGCCAGCACCCGACAGACCGGGGAGCTGTTTTTT. Protein sequence: CASTRQTGELFF. The J gene is TRBJ2-2, the V gene TRBV12-3 or TRBV12-4; possibly TRBD1 for D (5 bases). V gave up 7 bases and J gave up 5 bases, with 8 bases separating them. The CDR3 has 12 amino acids.